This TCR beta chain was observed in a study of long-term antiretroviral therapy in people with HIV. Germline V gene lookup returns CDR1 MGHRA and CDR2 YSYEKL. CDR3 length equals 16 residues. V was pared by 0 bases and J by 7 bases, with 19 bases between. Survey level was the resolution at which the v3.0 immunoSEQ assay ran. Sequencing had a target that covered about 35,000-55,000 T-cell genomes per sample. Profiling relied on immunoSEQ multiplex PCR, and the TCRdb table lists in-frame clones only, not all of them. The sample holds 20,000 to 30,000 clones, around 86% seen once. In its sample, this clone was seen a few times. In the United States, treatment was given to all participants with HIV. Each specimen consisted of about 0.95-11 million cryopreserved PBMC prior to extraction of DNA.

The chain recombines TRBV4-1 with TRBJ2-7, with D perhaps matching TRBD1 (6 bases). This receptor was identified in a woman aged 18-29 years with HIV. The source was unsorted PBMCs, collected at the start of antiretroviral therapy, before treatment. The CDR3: CASSQDLGDTLGEQYF. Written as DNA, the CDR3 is TGCGCCAGCAGCCAAGATTTAGGGGACACCTTGGGGGAGCAGTACTTC.